Each of the 28 T cell receptor beta chains below was sequenced from the same sample in a study of cytomegalovirus exposure and HLA in healthy donors. A multiplex PCR was run with 60 Vbeta primers and 13 Jbeta primers. Profiled with immunoSEQ multiplex PCR; TCRdb holds only in-frame clones, not every one. Among fewer than 300,000 clones, about nine tenths were seen once, and the ten largest hold roughly 4%. The sequenced sample consisted of PBMCs. The source is a man aged 40-55 years in good health and CMV-seropositive.

V gene TRBV27 combines with J gene TRBJ1-5; no clear D. Trimming removed 8 bases at V and 0 bases at J, with 17 bases between. The CDR3 extends over 16 amino acids. The V gene's germline CDR1 is MNHEY and CDR2 SMNVEV (reference sequence). The CDR3 here is CASSKAIAYSNQPQHF. CDR3 DNA: TGTGCCAGCTCCAAGGCGATAGCTTATAGCAATCAGCCCCAGCATTTT.

The gene calls are TRBV6-5 and TRBJ2-7, with TRBD2 matching 9 bases. CDR1 and CDR2 from the germline V gene are MNHEY and SVGAGI. J lost 4 bases, V lost 6 bases, and 10 bases had no gene match. CDR3 length: 15 residues. The CDR3 is CASRHSGTSSYEQYF. CDR3 in DNA: TGTGCCAGCAGGCACTCCGGGACTAGCAGTTACGAGCAGTACTTC.

The V call is TRBV6-5, the J call TRBJ2-7, with unresolved D. The germline gives CDR1 MNHEY, CDR2 SVGAGI. This CDR3 has 14 amino acids. Trimming took off 2 bases at V and 6 bases at J, with 14 bases between the two ends. CDR3 nucleotide sequence: TGTGCCAGCAGTTACGGCGGAGCCATTGCCGAGCAGTACTTC. It yields the protein CASSYGGAIAEQYF.

About this clone itself: The same CDR3 is also encoded by other DNA sequences in this sample. The genes are TRBV9 and TRBJ1-3, with a tentative D call TRBD1 (5 bases). CDR1 is SGDLS and CDR2 is YYNGEE in the germline V gene. This CDR3 comprises 15 residues. V dropped 2 bases and J dropped 0 bases, with 9 bases sitting between them. CDR3 nucleotides: TGTGCCAGCAGCGTCGGGGGTGGCTCTGGAAACACCATATATTTT. It specifies CASSVGGGSGNTIYF. The variable domain in full, with the rest retrieved from reference TRBV9 and TRBJ1-3, is DSGVTQTPKHLITATGQRVTLRCSPRSGDLSVYWYQQSLDQGLQFLIQYYNGEERAKGNILERFSAQQFPDLHSELNLSSLELGDSALYFCASSVGGGSGNTIYFGEGSWLTVV.

J is TRBJ2-7 and V is TRBV7-6; 10 bases match TRBD2. Germline loops: CDR1 SGHVS, CDR2 FNYEAQ. The CDR3 runs 13 residues. Trimming removed 5 bases from V and 12 bases from J; junction bases left unmatched: 10. CDR3 loop: CASSGLAEVSWYF. The DNA of the CDR3 is TGTGCCAGCAGCGGACTAGCGGAAGTTAGTTGGTACTTC.

The V call is TRBV5-1, the J call TRBJ2-1, with D possibly matching TRBD2 (6 bases). CDR1 and CDR2 from the germline V gene are SGHRS and YFSETQ. Trimming removed 2 bases from V and 2 bases from J, with 14 bases in between. CDR3 length: 16 amino acids. CDR3 sequence reads: CASSFGGSEPYNEQFF. The CDR3 DNA reads TGCGCCAGCAGCTTTGGAGGGAGCGAACCCTACAATGAGCAGTTCTTC.

The chain combines TRBV5-1 with TRBJ2-6, with 9 nucleotides matching TRBD1. Germline V gene lookup returns CDR1 SGHRS and CDR2 YFSETQ. With V trimmed by 4 bases and J by 1 base, 6 bases remained unmatched. This CDR3 region has 17 residues. The CDR3: CASSQETGGSGANVLTF. The CDR3 region has the DNA TGCGCCAGCAGCCAGGAGACAGGGGGTTCTGGGGCCAACGTCCTGACTTTC.

The chain carries TRBV6-5 and TRBJ2-5; 8 bases agree with TRBD1. The DNA end lines up better with TRBJ2-7; the J call may be wrong. Looked up from germline, CDR1 is MNHEY and CDR2 is SVGAGI. The CDR3 runs to 13 residues. The CDR3 spells CASSRTGIHEQYF. DNA for the CDR3: TGTGCCAGCAGCCGGACAGGGATTCACGAGCAGTACTTC.

This rearrangement joins TRBV14 to TRBJ2-1, with 9 positions matching TRBD1. Germline V gives CDR1 SGHDN, CDR2 FVKESK. The trim removed 1 base at V and 5 bases at J, leaving 6 bases unmatched. CDR3 length equals 16 residues. In nucleotides, the CDR3 is TGTGCCAGCAGCCAAGGGGGACAGGGCATTAACAATGAGCAGTTCTTC. Encoded protein: CASSQGGQGINNEQFF.

V is TRBV7-2 and J is TRBJ2-3; TRBD2 matches at 9 bases. CDR1 is SGHTA and CDR2 is FQGNSA in the germline V gene. The CDR3 extends over 15 amino acids. V shed 4 bases, J shed 3 bases, and the junction held 5 bases outside the gene matches. CDR3 DNA: TGTGCCAGCAGCTCGTTAGCGGGAGTGACAGATACGCAGTATTTT. Amino acids: CASSSLAGVTDTQYF.

This clone has more than one count but fewer than ten. This chain links TRBV5-1 with TRBJ1-2, with 9 bases lining up with TRBD1. Trimming removed 0 bases from V and 4 bases from J; junction bases left unmatched: 7. Germline CDR1 and CDR2: SGHRS and YFSETQ. The CDR3 covers 16 residues. The CDR3 sequence is CASSLGQGVLGYGYTF. The CDR3 DNA is TGCGCCAGCAGCTTGGGACAGGGGGTTTTAGGCTATGGCTACACCTTC.

V is TRBV6-4 and J is TRBJ2-3; D is unresolved. This CDR3 has 14 amino acids. Trimming removed 2 bases at V and 4 bases at J, with 10 bases between. Looked up from germline, CDR1 is MRHNA and CDR2 is SNTAGT. Here the CDR3 reads CASSDNLRSDTQYF. The CDR3 nucleotides read TGTGCCAGCAGTGACAATTTGAGGTCAGATACGCAGTATTTT.

The chain couples TRBV5-1 to TRBJ1-2, with 12 bases fitting TRBD1. CDR1 and CDR2 (germline): SGHRS, YFSETQ. Trimming at V came to 7 bases and at J to 7 bases, leaving 14 bases not matched to a gene. The CDR3 is made up of 16 amino acids. The CDR3 region is CASAQSGTGGAGGYTF. CDR3 nucleotide sequence: TGCGCCAGCGCTCAATCCGGGACAGGGGGCGCGGGTGGCTACACCTTC.

The chain combines TRBV27 with TRBJ2-7, with a tentative D call TRBD2 (5 bases). Germline assignment: CDR1 MNHEY and CDR2 SMNVEV (reference sequence). The length of the CDR3 is 12 residues. V lost 3 bases, J lost 7 bases, and 10 bases lay in between. CDR3: CASSFFPGEQYF. DNA for the CDR3: TGTGCCAGCAGTTTCTTCCCGGGGGAGCAGTACTTC.

V gene TRBV28 combines with J gene TRBJ1-4, with D perhaps matching TRBD1 (6 bases). From germline, CDR1 is MDHEN and CDR2 SYDVKM. The CDR3 runs 14 residues. Trimming removed 5 bases at V and 4 bases at J, with 11 bases between. The CDR3 is CASSIGTFNEKLFF. CDR3 nucleotides: TGTGCCAGCAGTATTGGGACATTTAATGAAAAACTGTTTTTT.

The chain recombines TRBV5-1 with TRBJ2-7, with 10 bases that match TRBD1. In germline, CDR1 is SGHRS, CDR2 YFSETQ. The CDR3 covers 15 residues. J lost 3 bases, V lost 4 bases, and 7 bases had no gene match. The CDR3 bases are TGCGCCAGCAGCAGATCCGGGACAGGGGTCTACGAGCAGTACTTC. Its translation: CASSRSGTGVYEQYF.

Written as DNA, the CDR3 is TGTGCCAGCAGGTCCGGGACAGGGGATGAGCAGTTCTTC. It is translated as CASRSGTGDEQFF. This chain links TRBV5-4 with TRBJ2-1, with 10 nucleotides matching TRBD1. V shed 5 bases, J shed 8 bases, and the junction held 4 bases outside the gene matches. Germline V CDR1 and CDR2: SGHNT, YYREEE (reference sequence). The CDR3 totals 13 residues.

This clone has more than one count but fewer than ten. The chain carries TRBV18 and TRBJ2-3, with a possible D match to TRBD1 (6 bases). Trimming stripped 3 bases from V and 5 bases from J, with 12 bases between. This CDR3 is built from 14 residues. Germline assignment: CDR1 KGHSH and CDR2 LQKENI. CDR3 sequence: CASSPPVGQDTQYF. CDR3 coding DNA: TGTGCCAGCTCACCGCCCGTGGGACAAGATACGCAGTATTTT.

The chain employs TRBV4-1 and TRBJ1-1, with D possibly matching TRBD1 (5 bases). With 8 bases removed from V and 4 bases from J, the gap between germline ends came to 20 bases. In germline, CDR1 is MGHRA, CDR2 YSYEKL. The CDR3 is 15 amino acids. CDR3 sequence reads: CASRRVGGLATEAFF. The CDR3 coding sequence is TGCGCCAGCCGAAGGGTCGGGGGTCTCGCCACTGAAGCTTTCTTT.

This clone appeared a single time. The gene calls are TRBV27 and TRBJ2-1, with 8 bases that match TRBD2. Germline V gene lookup returns CDR1 MNHEY and CDR2 SMNVEV (reference sequence). V lost 6 bases, J lost 8 bases, and 18 bases stayed unmatched. The CDR3 totals 17 residues. CDR3 nucleotide sequence: TGTGCCAGCAGCCCCGGGAATCTAGCGGGTTTGGGTTATGAGCAGTTCTTC. This encodes CASSPGNLAGLGYEQFF.

This clone was detected only once. V gene TRBV18 combines with J gene TRBJ2-1; 7 bases are a match to TRBD2. There are 13 residues in the CDR3. The J segment lost 8 bases and the V segment lost 2 bases, leaving 3 bases of the junction unmatched. Per the germline V gene, CDR1 is KGHSH and CDR2 is LQKENI. The chain's CDR3 is CASSPSGTDEQFF. DNA of the CDR3: TGTGCCAGCTCACCAAGCGGGACCGATGAGCAGTTCTTC.

CDR3 residues: CASSLGAGGVGTDTQYF. CDR3 nucleotide sequence: TGCGCCAGCAGCTTGGGAGCGGGAGGAGTTGGCACAGATACGCAGTATTTT. This chain uses TRBV5-1 with TRBJ2-3; 9 bases map to TRBD2. CDR3 size: 17 residues. Unmatched junction bases numbered 6, after V lost 0 bases and J lost 1 base. Germline V gene sequence: CDR1 SGHRS, CDR2 YFSETQ.

This clone has just one count. The chain recombines TRBV4-3 with TRBJ1-2; 7 nucleotides agree with TRBD1. This CDR3 comprises 16 residues. Germline V gene lookup returns CDR1 LGHNA and CDR2 YSLEER. V was pared by 0 bases and J by 0 bases, with 4 bases of the junction left unmatched. The CDR3 loop reads CASSQDGTGANYGYTF. CDR3 nucleotides: TGCGCCAGCAGCCAAGATGGTACAGGGGCTAACTATGGCTACACCTTC.

The chain recombines TRBV19 with TRBJ1-5, with D possibly matching TRBD1 (5 bases). The CDR3 loop spans 15 amino acids. Trimming pared 3 bases from V and 9 bases from J, leaving 18 bases between. Germline V CDR1 and CDR2: LNHDA, SQIVND (reference sequence). In DNA, the CDR3 is TGTGCCAGTAGTATGGGGGGGACGGAGAACTTGCCCCAGCATTTT. Translated: CASSMGGTENLPQHF. The full variable domain, rest sourced from reference TRBV19 and TRBJ1-5, is DGGITQSPKYLFRKEGQNVTLSCEQNLNHDAMYWYRQDPGQGLRLIYYSQIVNDFQKGDIAEGYSVSREKKESFPLTVTSAQKNPTAFYLCASSMGGTENLPQHFGDGTRLSIL.

The chain has TRBV30 and TRBJ2-1, with D unresolved. The CDR3 is 15 residues long. Germline V gene sequence: CDR1 GTSNPN, CDR2 SVGIG (reference sequence). V was clipped by 4 bases and J by 0 bases, with 13 bases between them. The CDR3 DNA sequence: TGTGCCTGGATCCCGACGGAGAGCTCCTACAATGAGCAGTTCTTC. Its translation: CAWIPTESSYNEQFF. Based on the CDR3 plus reference TRBV30 and TRBJ2-1, the full variable domain is SQTIHQWPATLVQPVGSPLSLECTVEGTSNPNLYWYRQAAGRGLQLLFYSVGIGQISSEVPQNLSASRPQDRQFILSSKKLLLSDSGFYLCAWIPTESSYNEQFFGPGTRLTVL.

The chain has TRBV5-8 and TRBJ2-2, with 9 bases aligning to TRBD2. Germline CDR1 SGHTS, CDR2 YDEGEE. The CDR3 sequence is 17 residues long. With 4 bases clipped from V and 4 bases from J, the junction kept 11 bases outside the gene matches. This CDR3 reads CASSEQGGSGSTGELFF. The CDR3 DNA follows: TGTGCCAGCAGCGAACAGGGTGGTAGCGGGAGCACCGGGGAGCTGTTTTTT.

For the CDR3, the DNA is TGTGCCAGCAGCGCCGGGGGGCCGCGGGAGTCGGAGCAGTACTTC. The encoded protein is CASSAGGPRESEQYF. The chain has TRBV7-3 and TRBJ2-7; tentative D call: TRBD2 (7 bases). CDR3 length: 15 amino acids. Germline-derived CDR1 and CDR2 are SGHTA and FQGTGA. The V and J ends lost 5 bases and 7 bases respectively, with 21 bases between them.

This chain connects TRBV27 to TRBJ2-5; 8 nucleotides agree with TRBD1. The J call may be mistaken, given a closer DNA end match to TRBJ2-7. Germline V gene sequence: CDR1 MNHEY, CDR2 SMNVEV (reference sequence). The CDR3 covers 15 residues. CDR3 nucleotide sequence: TGTGCCAGCAGTACGACAGGGGCGATACCCTACGAGCAGTACTTC. The encoded protein is CASSTTGAIPYEQYF.